The sequence of this TCR beta chain was determined in a study of shared clonotypes between healthy human individuals. Naive CD8 cells comprised CD45RO-negative, CCR7-positively selected cells, excluding terminally differentiated effector memory CD45RA+ cells. This CDR3 spans 16 amino acids. Between the trimmed V and J ends, which lost 1 base and 1 base, there was a span of 14 bases. Germline lookup yields CDR1 SGHVS and CDR2 FNYEAQ. Profiled with immunoSEQ multiplex PCR; TCRdb holds only in-frame clones, not every one. The table has some 2,100,000 clones, approximately 94% seen once. This clone was found once.

The chain has TRBV7-6 and TRBJ2-7, with D possibly TRBD1 on 6 matching bases. This sequence originates from a man in his late teens or twenties in good health. Some clones in this sample may be carry-over from other donors' samples. The specimen sequenced was naive CD8+ T cells from PBMCs. The CDR3 sequence is CASSLGPRQESYEQYF. As DNA, the CDR3 is TGTGCCAGCAGCTTAGGCCCGCGACAGGAGTCCTACGAGCAGTACTTC.